This entry lists 31 T cell receptor beta chains sequenced from one sample in a study of regulatory T cells in long-lasting Graves disease. iRepertoire HTBI primers and Arm-PCR of CDR3 regions built TCR beta libraries. TCRdb fed the multiplex PCR reads into MiXCR, producing one record per CDR3 protein. This table has a few hundred thousand distinct CDR3 sequences, around a fifth appearing once. Specified time point: persistent/refractory GD, antithyroid drugs over 5 years with positive TRAb. The TCR library was made from RNA extracted from PBMCs. The starting material was peripheral blood mononuclear cells (PBMCs), obtained when the disease was refractory, from a patient treated with antithyroid drugs. These receptors originate from a female donor with Graves disease.

This clonotype was seen a handful of times. The chain recombines TRBV4-3 with TRBJ2-5; D is uncertain. The V gene's germline CDR1 is LGHNA and CDR2 YSLEER. The CDR3 is made up of 14 amino acids. The ends were cut back, 3 bases at V and 0 bases at J, with 8 bases in the middle. CDR3 region: CASSQGFDQETQYF. CDR3 coding DNA: TGCGCCAGCAGCCAGGGGTTTGACCAAGAGACCCAGTACTTC.

Concerning this clonotype itself: Because the CDR3 is missing its conserved closing phenylalanine or tryptophan, this is likely a read error. The chain joins TRBV9 to TRBJ1-1, with TRBD1 as a possible D gene (5 bases). Germline CDR1 is SGDLS and CDR2 is YYNGEE. The CDR3 is made up of 15 amino acids. The V and J ends lost 4 bases and 4 bases respectively, with 17 bases between them. CDR3 protein: CASSLSGTGGTEAFI. Here the CDR3 DNA reads TGTGCCAGCAGCCTTTCAGGTACCGGGGGCACTGAAGCTTTCATT.

Many counts were recorded for this clonotype. The chain uses TRBV11-3 and TRBJ2-2, with 7 bases aligning to TRBD1. J was trimmed by 2 bases and V by 4 bases; bases with no gene match: 1. Germline values: CDR1 SGHNT, CDR2 YENEEA. CDR3 length: 14 amino acids. The chain's CDR3 is CASSSGGNTGELFF. The CDR3 DNA reads as TGTGCCAGCAGCTCAGGGGGAAACACCGGGGAGCTGTTTTTT.

The chain combines TRBV29-1 with TRBJ2-1; TRBD2 agrees at 12 bases. Trimming took 0 bases from V and 4 from J; bases not matched to a gene: 4. This CDR3 comprises 16 residues. Per the germline V gene, CDR1 is SQVTM and CDR2 is ANQGSEA. The CDR3 nucleotides are TGCAGCGTTGAAGACGGGACTAGCGGGCGTTACAATGAGCAGTTCTTC. Its protein product is CSVEDGTSGRYNEQFF.

This clonotype occurred a few times. V usage is TRBV6-1 and J usage is TRBJ1-3; TRBD1 aligns across 7 bases. This CDR3 contains 15 residues. Germline V lookup: CDR1 MNHNS, CDR2 SASEGT. V trimming: 6 bases; J trimming: 0 bases; junction bases outside the gene matches: 5. The CDR3 DNA reads TGTGCCAGCAGCTCACGACAGGGCTCTGGAAACACCATATATTTT. It encodes CASSSRQGSGNTIYF.

The chain has TRBV12-3 or TRBV12-4 and TRBJ2-2, with 8 nucleotides matching TRBD2. V shed 3 bases, J shed 4 bases, and the junction held 4 bases outside the gene matches. The length of the CDR3 is 15 residues. In nucleotides, the CDR3 is TGTGCCAGCAGTTTGGGACTAGGAGGCACCGGGGAGCTGTTTTTT. This translates into CASSLGLGGTGELFF.

This clonotype has a handful of counts. J is TRBJ2-3 and V is TRBV11-2; 10 nucleotides line up with TRBD2. Germline lookup yields CDR1 SGHAT and CDR2 FQNNGV. J was trimmed by 7 bases and V by 5 bases; bases with no gene match: 3. This CDR3 region has 13 residues. The DNA for the CDR3 is TGTGCCAGCAGCCCGGGACTAGCGAATACGCAGTATTTT. The encoded protein is CASSPGLANTQYF.

This clonotype showed up many times. The chain employs TRBV12-3 or TRBV12-4 and TRBJ1-1; D perhaps matches TRBD1 (5 bases). This CDR3 has 15 amino acids. The V and J ends lost 2 bases and 4 bases respectively, with 14 bases between them. Written as DNA, the CDR3 is TGTGCCAGCAGTTTATCGGTTACTGGGGCCACTGAAGCTTTCTTT. Its protein product is CASSLSVTGATEAFF.

The chain is built from TRBV27 and TRBJ2-7; TRBD1 matches 8 bases. Germline CDR1 reads MNHEY; CDR2 reads SMNVEV (reference sequence). Losses at the gene ends were 4 bases for V and 2 bases for J; bases not matched to a gene: 13. The CDR3 loop spans 17 amino acids. Here the CDR3 DNA reads TGTGCCAGCAGTTACCTCACCCGCGGGACAGGAACCTACGAGCAGTACTTC. It specifies CASSYLTRGTGTYEQYF.

This clonotype was seen more than once but under ten times. The rearrangement joins TRBV7-2 to TRBJ1-2; D uncertain. The CDR3 length is 13 residues. V was cut by 5 bases and J by 6 bases, with 13 bases left in between. Germline V CDR1 and CDR2: SGHTA, FQGNSA. The CDR3: CASSPRARDGYTF. DNA of the CDR3: TGTGCCAGCAGCCCAAGGGCACGGGATGGCTACACCTTC. Looking up the rest from reference TRBV7-2 and TRBJ1-2 gives the full variable domain: GAGVSQSPSNKVTEKGKDVELRCDPISGHTALYWYRQSLGQGLEFLIYFQGNSAPDKSGLPSDRFSAERTGGSVSTLTIQRTQQEDSAVYLCASSPRARDGYTFGSGTRLTVV.

A word on this clonotype: One junction end does not reproduce the germline sequence, and a read error may be involved. The chain is built from TRBV27 and TRBJ2-7, with a tentative D call TRBD2 (7 bases). Germline CDR1 and CDR2: MNHEY and SMNVEV (reference sequence). The length of the CDR3 is 14 residues. The CDR3 sequence: CASGLRGRAPEQYF. The CDR3 DNA follows: TGTGCCAGCGGTTTGAGGGGGAGGGCCCCCGAGCAGTACTTC.

This clonotype was counted between two and nine times. The chain couples TRBV12-3 or TRBV12-4 to TRBJ1-5; D perhaps matches TRBD1 (6 bases). The CDR3 loop spans 16 amino acids. V was clipped by 6 bases and J by 5 bases, with 20 bases between them. The CDR3 coding sequence is TGTGCCAGCAGCCTTCCAGGGCAGGGGTTTGATCAGCCCCAGCATTTT. Protein product: CASSLPGQGFDQPQHF.

This clonotype appeared a few times. The chain employs TRBV7-3 and TRBJ1-1, with TRBD1 matching over 9 bases. The V segment lost 5 bases and the J segment 4 bases; nucleotides outside the gene matches: 11. Germline V gene sequence: CDR1 SGHTA, CDR2 FQGTGA. This CDR3 spans 16 amino acids. DNA of the CDR3: TGTGCCAGCAGCCACTTTGCCGGGACAGGGACCACTGAAGCTTTCTTT. This sequence encodes CASSHFAGTGTTEAFF.

This clonotype was seen many times. The CDR3 sequence: CAGRQGAWTEAFF. As DNA, the CDR3 is TGTGCCGGAAGACAGGGGGCATGGACTGAAGCTTTCTTT. V gene TRBV2 combines with J gene TRBJ1-1; the match to TRBD1 covers 10 bases. Trimming at V came to 11 bases and at J to 5 bases, leaving 8 bases not matched to a gene. Germline values: CDR1 SNHLY, CDR2 FYNNEI. This CDR3 is built from 13 residues.

This clonotype occurred a few times. This rearrangement joins TRBV6-1 to TRBJ1-4; D remains unclear. Trimming took 6 bases from V and 6 from J, leaving 17 bases between them. The V gene's germline CDR1 is MNHNS and CDR2 SASEGT. There are 15 residues in the CDR3. The CDR3 nucleotides read TGTGCCAGCAGCCCCTTTGCAGGATGGGATGAAAAACTGTTTTTT. Translating it yields CASSPFAGWDEKLFF.

This clonotype was recorded at least ten times. This chain joins TRBV5-1 and TRBJ2-7; possible D gene TRBD1, 5 bases. The CDR3 extends over 14 amino acids. Trimming left V 0 bases short and J 2 bases short, with 9 bases between. Germline values: CDR1 SGHRS, CDR2 YFSETQ. CDR3 loop: CASSLVQVPYEQYF. In nucleotides, the CDR3 is TGCGCCAGCAGCTTGGTACAGGTTCCCTACGAGCAGTACTTC.

The sample holds a few counts of this clonotype. The chain combines TRBV9 with TRBJ2-2, with D perhaps TRBD2 (6 bases). Trimming removed 4 bases at V and 7 bases at J, with 17 bases between. CDR1 is SGDLS, CDR2 YYNGEE, per germline. CDR3 length: 15 amino acids. The CDR3 DNA sequence: TGTGCCAGCAGCCCAGACGGGGGAGTCGGCGGGGAGCTGTTTTTT. This encodes CASSPDGGVGGELFF. The whole variable domain, filled in from reference TRBV9 and TRBJ2-2, reads DSGVTQTPKHLITATGQRVTLRCSPRSGDLSVYWYQQSLDQGLQFLIQYYNGEERAKGNILERFSAQQFPDLHSELNLSSLELGDSALYFCASSPDGGVGGELFFGEGSRLTVL.

At least ten counts were recorded for this clonotype. This chain links TRBV12-3 or TRBV12-4 with TRBJ1-1; D is ambiguous. The CDR3 has 14 amino acids. With 5 bases removed from V and 2 bases from J, the gap between germline ends came to 12 bases. The CDR3: CASSPLLRNTEAFF. In DNA, the CDR3 is TGTGCCAGCAGTCCCCTTTTGCGTAACACTGAAGCTTTCTTT.

The chain combines TRBV30 with TRBJ2-7; D is perhaps TRBD1 (5 bases). The V gene's germline CDR1 is GTSNPN and CDR2 SVGIG (reference sequence). The CDR3 covers 14 residues. V was pared by 0 bases and J by 1 base, with 10 bases between. The CDR3 region has the DNA TGTGCCTGGAGTGTACGGCCAGGGTCCTACGAGCAGTACTTC. Its translation: CAWSVRPGSYEQYF.

The V call is TRBV27, the J call TRBJ1-3; D is undetermined. Per germline, CDR1 MNHEY and CDR2 SMNVEV (reference sequence). V dropped 4 bases and J dropped 6 bases, with 13 bases sitting between them. The CDR3 contains 14 residues. The CDR3 region has the DNA TGTGCCAGCAGTTCCCTCCTCAGGAAAAACACCATATATTTT. Its translation: CASSSLLRKNTIYF.

The CDR3 DNA follows: TGCAGTGCTAGCGACGGGGCTGGCAATCAGCCCCAGCATTTT. Its translation: CSASDGAGNQPQHF. V is TRBV20-1 and J is TRBJ1-5, with D possibly matching TRBD1 (5 bases). CDR3 length equals 14 residues. Germline V gene sequence: CDR1 DFQATT, CDR2 SNEGSKA (reference sequence). The germline V and J ends were trimmed by 3 bases and 2 bases, with 11 bases remaining between them.

V and J are TRBV20-1 and TRBJ1-5; D gene ambiguous. Germline V lookup: CDR1 DFQATT, CDR2 SNEGSKA (reference sequence). The V and J ends lost 0 bases and 3 bases respectively, with 12 bases between them. The CDR3 has 15 residues. The CDR3 region has the DNA TGCAGTGCTAGAGATGCGTGGGCCATCAATCAGCCCCAGCATTTT. It translates to CSARDAWAINQPQHF.

This clonotype came up a few times. The rearrangement links TRBV27 to TRBJ1-1; D uncertain. Trimming cost V 8 bases and J 8 bases, with 12 bases left between them. Per germline, CDR1 MNHEY and CDR2 SMNVEV (reference sequence). The CDR3 has 11 residues. This CDR3 reads CASQAGPEAFF. CDR3 DNA: TGTGCCAGCCAAGCCGGGCCAGAAGCTTTCTTT.

The chain employs TRBV19 and TRBJ1-1; 7 bases agree with TRBD1. There are 14 residues in the CDR3. Germline V gene data show CDR1 as LNHDA and CDR2 as SQIVND (reference sequence). J gave up 1 base and V 4 bases, and 3 bases lay outside the gene matches. CDR3 residues: CASSNTGENTEAFF. In DNA form, the CDR3 reads TGTGCCAGTAGTAATACAGGGGAGAACACTGAAGCTTTCTTT.

The rearrangement joins TRBV7-3 to TRBJ2-2; 7 positions match TRBD2. Per the germline V gene, CDR1 is SGHTA and CDR2 is FQGTGA. The junction had 6 bases not matched to a gene; V was cut back by 6 bases and J by 2 bases. The CDR3 is made up of 15 amino acids. The chain's CDR3 is CASSSGGPNTGELFF. In DNA, the CDR3 is TGTGCCAGCAGTTCGGGGGGTCCCAACACCGGGGAGCTGTTTTTT. Combining the CDR3 with reference TRBV7-3 and TRBJ2-2 gives the whole variable domain GAGVSQTPSNKVTEKGKYVELRCDPISGHTALYWYRQSLGQGPEFLIYFQGTGAADDSGLPNDRFFAVRPEGSVSTLKIQRTERGDSAVYLCASSSGGPNTGELFFGEGSRLTVL.

This chain uses TRBV3-1 with TRBJ1-5, with TRBD1 identical over 7 bases. The CDR3 runs to 16 residues. In germline, CDR1 is LGHDT, CDR2 YNNKEL (reference sequence). V dropped 4 bases and J dropped 0; count of bases not matched to a gene: 6. The CDR3, as DNA: TGTGCCAGCAGCCCTGGAGGGGGCGGTAGCAATCAGCCCCAGCATTTT. This sequence encodes CASSPGGGGSNQPQHF.

The chain has TRBV4-1 and TRBJ1-2; 7 nucleotides agree with TRBD1. CDR3 length equals 16 residues. Germline loops: CDR1 MGHRA, CDR2 YSYEKL. V shed 1 base and J 8 bases; nucleotides not matched to a gene: 13. CDR3 amino acids: CASSQGLGQRSPGYTF. CDR3 DNA sequence: TGCGCCAGCAGCCAAGGGTTGGGACAGCGTTCCCCAGGCTACACCTTC.

The CDR3 is CASSQYNGYGYTF. In nucleotides, the CDR3 is TGTGCCAGCAGTCAATATAACGGCTATGGCTACACCTTC. The genes are TRBV7-2 and TRBJ1-2, with no clear D. V dropped 6 bases and J dropped 4 bases, with 12 bases sitting between them. CDR1 is SGHTA, CDR2 FQGNSA, per germline. This CDR3 spans 13 amino acids.

This clonotype was counted ten times or more. The rearrangement joins TRBV28 to TRBJ1-6, with D possibly being TRBD1 (6 bases). The CDR3 spans 15 residues. V gave up 3 bases and J gave up 8 bases, with 14 bases separating them. Germline V gives CDR1 MDHEN, CDR2 SYDVKM. CDR3 residues: CASSLHRVYDSPLHF. In DNA form, the CDR3 reads TGTGCCAGCAGTTTGCACAGGGTGTACGATTCACCCCTCCACTTT.

The chain couples TRBV30 to TRBJ2-3; 7 bases are shared with TRBD2. The V segment lost 3 bases and the J segment 7 bases; nucleotides outside the gene matches: 1. Germline V gene data show CDR1 as GTSNPN and CDR2 as SVGIG (reference sequence). The CDR3 loop spans 11 amino acids. The CDR3 DNA sequence: TGTGCCTGGAGGGGAGGGTATACGCAGTATTTT. It translates to CAWRGGYTQYF.

This clonotype was detected many times. The chain recombines TRBV10-3 with TRBJ1-6; D gene unclear. The ends were cut back, 0 bases at V and 7 bases at J, with 16 bases in the middle. The V gene's germline CDR1 is ENHRY and CDR2 SYGVKD. The CDR3 extends over 17 amino acids. CDR3 nucleotides: TGTGCCATCAGTGAGTCTCTAGGGCTGACACGGAATTCACCCCTCCACTTT. Its translation: CAISESLGLTRNSPLHF.